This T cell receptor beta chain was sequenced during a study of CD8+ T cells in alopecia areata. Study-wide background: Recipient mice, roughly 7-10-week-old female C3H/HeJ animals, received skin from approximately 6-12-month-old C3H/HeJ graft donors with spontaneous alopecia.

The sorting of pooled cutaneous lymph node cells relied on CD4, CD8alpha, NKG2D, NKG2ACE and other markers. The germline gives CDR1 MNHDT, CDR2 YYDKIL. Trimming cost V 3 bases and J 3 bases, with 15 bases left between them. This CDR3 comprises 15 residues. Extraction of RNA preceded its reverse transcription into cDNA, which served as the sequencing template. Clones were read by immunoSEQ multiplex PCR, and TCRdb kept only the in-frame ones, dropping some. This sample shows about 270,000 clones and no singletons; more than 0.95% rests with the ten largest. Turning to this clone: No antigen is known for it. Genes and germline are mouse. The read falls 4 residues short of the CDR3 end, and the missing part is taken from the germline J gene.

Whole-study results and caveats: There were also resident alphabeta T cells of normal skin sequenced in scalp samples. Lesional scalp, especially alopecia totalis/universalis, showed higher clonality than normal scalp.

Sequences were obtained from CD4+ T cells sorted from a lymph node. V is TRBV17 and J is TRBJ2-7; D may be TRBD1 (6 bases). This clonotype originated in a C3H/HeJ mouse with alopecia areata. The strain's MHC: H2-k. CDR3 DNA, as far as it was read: TGTGCTAGCAGTAGTTTGACAGGAAAAATCTAT. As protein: CASSSLTGKIY. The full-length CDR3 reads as CASSSLTGKIYEQYF.